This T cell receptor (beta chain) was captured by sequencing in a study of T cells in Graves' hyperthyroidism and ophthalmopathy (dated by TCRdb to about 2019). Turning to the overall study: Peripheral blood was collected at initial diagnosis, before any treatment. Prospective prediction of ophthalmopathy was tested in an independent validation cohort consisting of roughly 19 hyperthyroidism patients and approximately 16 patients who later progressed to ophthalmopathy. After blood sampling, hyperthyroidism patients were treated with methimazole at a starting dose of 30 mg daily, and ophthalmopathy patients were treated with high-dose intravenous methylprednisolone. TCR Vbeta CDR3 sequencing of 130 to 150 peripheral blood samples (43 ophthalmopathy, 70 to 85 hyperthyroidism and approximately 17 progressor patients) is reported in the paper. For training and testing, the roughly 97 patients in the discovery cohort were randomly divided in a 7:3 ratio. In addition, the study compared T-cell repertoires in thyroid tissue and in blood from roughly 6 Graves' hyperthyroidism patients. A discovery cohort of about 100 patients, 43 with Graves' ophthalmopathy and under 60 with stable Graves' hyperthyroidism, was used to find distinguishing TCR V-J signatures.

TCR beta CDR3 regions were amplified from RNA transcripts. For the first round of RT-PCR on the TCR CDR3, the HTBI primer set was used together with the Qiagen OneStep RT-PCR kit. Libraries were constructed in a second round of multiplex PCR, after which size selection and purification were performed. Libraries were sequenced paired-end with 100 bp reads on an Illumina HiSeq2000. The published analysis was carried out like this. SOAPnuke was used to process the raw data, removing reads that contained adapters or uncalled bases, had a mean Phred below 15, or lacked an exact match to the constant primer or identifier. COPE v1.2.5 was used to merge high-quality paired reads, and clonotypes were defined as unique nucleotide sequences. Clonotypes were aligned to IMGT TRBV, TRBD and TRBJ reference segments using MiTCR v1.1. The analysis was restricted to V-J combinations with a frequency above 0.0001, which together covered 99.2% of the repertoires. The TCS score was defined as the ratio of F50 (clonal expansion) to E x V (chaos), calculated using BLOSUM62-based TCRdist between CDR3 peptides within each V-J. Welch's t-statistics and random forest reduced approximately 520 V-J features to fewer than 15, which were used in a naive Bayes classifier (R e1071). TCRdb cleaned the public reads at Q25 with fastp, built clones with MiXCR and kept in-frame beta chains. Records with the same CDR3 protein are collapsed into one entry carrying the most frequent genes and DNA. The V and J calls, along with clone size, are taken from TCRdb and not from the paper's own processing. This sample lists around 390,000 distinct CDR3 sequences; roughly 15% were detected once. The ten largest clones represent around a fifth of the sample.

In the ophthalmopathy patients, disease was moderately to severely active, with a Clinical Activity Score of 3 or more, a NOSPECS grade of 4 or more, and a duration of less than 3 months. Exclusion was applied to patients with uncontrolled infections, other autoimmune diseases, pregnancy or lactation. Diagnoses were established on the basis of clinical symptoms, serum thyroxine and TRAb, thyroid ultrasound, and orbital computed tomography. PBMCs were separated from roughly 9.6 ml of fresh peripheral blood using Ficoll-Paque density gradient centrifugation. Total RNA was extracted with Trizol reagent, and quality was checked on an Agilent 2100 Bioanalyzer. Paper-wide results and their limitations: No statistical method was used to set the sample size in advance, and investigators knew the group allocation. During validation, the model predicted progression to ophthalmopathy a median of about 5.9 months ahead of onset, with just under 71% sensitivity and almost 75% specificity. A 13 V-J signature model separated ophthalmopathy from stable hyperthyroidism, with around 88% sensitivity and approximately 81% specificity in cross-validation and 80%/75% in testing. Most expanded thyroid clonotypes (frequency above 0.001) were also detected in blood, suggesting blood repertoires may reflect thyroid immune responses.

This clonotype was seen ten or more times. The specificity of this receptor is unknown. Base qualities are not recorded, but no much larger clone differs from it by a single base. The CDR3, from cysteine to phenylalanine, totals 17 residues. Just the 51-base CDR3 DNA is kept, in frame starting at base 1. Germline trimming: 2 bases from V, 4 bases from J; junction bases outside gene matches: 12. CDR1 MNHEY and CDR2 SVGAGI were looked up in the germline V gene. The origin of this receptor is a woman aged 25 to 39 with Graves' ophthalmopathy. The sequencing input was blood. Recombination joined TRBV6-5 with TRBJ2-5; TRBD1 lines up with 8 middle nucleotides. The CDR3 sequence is CASSYPDREIYAETQYF. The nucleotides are TGTGCCAGCAGTTACCCGGACAGGGAGATCTATGCAGAGACCCAGTACTTC.